The rows below give T cell receptor beta chains drawn from one sample of a study of cytomegalovirus exposure and HLA in healthy donors. TCRdb's table, derived via immunoSEQ multiplex PCR, lists solely in-frame clones and lacks some. The sample holds 160,000 or so clones, about four fifths seen once. Material for sequencing was PBMCs. These receptors all come from a woman aged 18-29 years in good health and CMV-seropositive. The CDR3 runs from the conserved cysteine through the conserved F or W. D genes are given only for firm matches. Clone size is given for some rows only: seen once, a few or many times, or a class if the clone is expanded.

d_call,v_call,j_call,clone_size,cdr3_aa,cdr3_nt
-,TRBV27,TRBJ1-1,-,CASSLSVGTRNTEAFF,TGTGCCAGCAGTTTGTCTGTCGGGACAAGGAACACTGAAGCTTTCTTT
-,TRBV10-3,TRBJ2-2,-,CAISEVYSGTGELFF,TGTGCCATCAGTGAGGTGTACAGTGGGACCGGGGAGCTGTTTTTT
-,TRBV6-6,TRBJ1-4,few,CASSYGGLSEKLFF,TGTGCCAGCAGTTACGGGGGCCTAAGTGAAAAACTGTTTTTT
TRBD1,TRBV5-1,TRBJ2-5,-,CASSSQGQVETQYF,TGCGCCAGCAGCTCCCAGGGACAGGTGGAGACCCAGTACTTC
TRBD2,TRBV7-2,TRBJ2-7,-,CASRRERGGYEQYF,TGTGCCAGCAGGCGCGAGCGGGGGGGCTACGAGCAGTACTTC
-,TRBV5-1,TRBJ2-2,-,CASALNSGELFF,TGCGCCAGTGCGTTAAACTCCGGGGAGCTGTTTTTT
-,TRBV2,TRBJ2-1,-,CATEASEAYNEQFF,TGTGCCACCGAGGCTAGCGAGGCCTACAATGAGCAGTTCTTC
TRBD2,TRBV9,TRBJ2-1,-,CASSPPVGGYNEQFF,TGTGCCAGCAGCCCCCCGGTGGGGGGGTACAATGAGCAGTTCTTC
TRBD2,TRBV9,TRBJ2-3,-,CASSVAGGSTDTQYF,TGTGCCAGCAGCGTAGCGGGGGGAAGCACAGATACGCAGTATTTT
TRBD2,TRBV7-2,TRBJ2-1,-,CASSLVGGGPYNEQFF,TGTGCCAGCAGCTTAGTGGGCGGGGGGCCCTACAATGAGCAGTTCTTC
TRBD1,TRBV19,TRBJ1-2,-,CASSPQGGNYGYTF,TGTGCCAGTAGTCCACAGGGGGGGAACTATGGCTACACCTTC
-,TRBV14,TRBJ2-1,-,CASSPQILRDYNEQFF,TGTGCCAGCAGCCCTCAAATCCTGAGGGACTACAATGAGCAGTTCTTC
-,TRBV6-6,TRBJ2-3,-,CASSYYSIYDTQYF,TGTGCCAGCAGTTACTACTCCATATACGATACGCAGTATTTT
TRBD1,TRBV27,TRBJ1-6,-,CASSLSGRGLRSPLHF,TGTGCCAGCAGTTTATCGGGCAGGGGGTTACGTTCACCCCTCCACTTT
TRBD2,TRBV10-2,TRBJ2-1,few,CASRSGLAGDNEQFF,TGCGCCAGCAGGAGCGGACTAGCGGGGGACAATGAGCAGTTCTTC
TRBD1,TRBV5-6,TRBJ1-6,-,CASSQDRGLPPLHF,TGTGCCAGCAGCCAAGACAGGGGGCTGCCACCCCTCCACTTT
TRBD1,TRBV5-1,TRBJ1-1,once,CASSLRQGSNTEAFF,TGCGCCAGCAGCTTGAGACAGGGGTCCAACACTGAAGCTTTCTTT
TRBD1,TRBV5-6,TRBJ2-5,-,CASSLQGERQETQYF,TGTGCCAGCAGCTTACAGGGGGAAAGGCAAGAGACCCAGTACTTC
-,TRBV29-1,TRBJ1-1,few,CSHGRGGNTEAFF,TGCAGCCATGGACGCGGGGGGAACACTGAAGCTTTCTTT
-,TRBV5-1,TRBJ2-3,-,CASSLQPTGISTDTQYF,TGCGCCAGCAGCTTGCAACCTACAGGGATTAGCACAGATACGCAGTATTTT
TRBD1,TRBV7-2,TRBJ1-3,-,CASSPGQGPPTGSGNTIYF,TGTGCCAGCAGCCCAGGACAGGGTCCTCCGACAGGCTCTGGAAACACCATATATTTT
-,TRBV27,TRBJ1-1,-,CASSPFLTHTFFTEAFF,TGTGCCAGCAGTCCTTTCTTAACACACACGTTCTTCACTGAAGCTTTCTTT